The 22 T cell receptor beta chains in this list originate from one sample, sequenced in a study of OX40 agonist ivuxolimab in advanced cancers. Sequenced by immunoSEQ multiplex PCR; TCRdb stores in-frame clones only, minus some. The table has 57,000 or so clones, approximately 86% seen once; the top ten hold 1% to 1.5%. This material consisted of CD4+ or CD8+ T cells sorted from blood, taken in a trial of the OX40 agonist ivuxolimab. The receptor source for this set is an adult with an advanced solid tumor such as melanoma, head and neck, liver or kidney cancer.

CDR3 DNA: TGTGCCAGCAGCACTGGGACTAGGAAAGAGACCCAGTACTTC. Amino acid sequence: CASSTGTRKETQYF. The chain employs TRBV7-9 and TRBJ2-5, with 8 bases aligning to TRBD2. The CDR3 runs to 14 residues. The germline V gene has CDR1 SEHNR and CDR2 FQNEAQ (reference sequence). V gave up 5 bases and J gave up 3 bases; unmatched junction bases: 5.

The chain combines TRBV2 with TRBJ1-2; TRBD1 might be the D (6 bases). V was pared by 7 bases and J by 3 bases, with 12 bases between. The CDR3 is 13 residues long. Germline V CDR1 and CDR2: SNHLY, FYNNEI. The CDR3 loop reads CASTSQGYYGYTF. In nucleotides, the CDR3 is TGTGCCAGCACTTCACAGGGCTACTATGGCTACACCTTC.

The chain joins TRBV11-3 to TRBJ2-1; 8 bases fit TRBD1. Germline trimming cut 1 base from V and 10 bases from J; bases unmatched to any gene: 6. CDR3 length: 14 residues. CDR1 SGHNT and CDR2 YENEEA come from the germline V gene. CDR3 residues: CASSLGRGRIEQFF. CDR3 DNA sequence: TGTGCCAGCAGCTTAGGCAGGGGGCGCATAGAGCAGTTCTTC.

The chain links TRBV7-9 to TRBJ1-1, with TRBD1 as a possible D gene (6 bases). From germline, CDR1 is SEHNR and CDR2 FQNEAQ (reference sequence). V was pared by 7 bases and J by 1 base, with 16 bases between. There are 15 residues in the CDR3. The CDR3 reads CASIKAGTPNTEAFF. CDR3 DNA sequence: TGTGCCAGCATCAAAGCCGGGACACCGAACACTGAAGCTTTCTTT.

V gene TRBV11-1 combines with J gene TRBJ1-2; a possible D gene is TRBD1 (6 bases). Trimming left V 5 bases short and J 6 bases short, with 19 bases between. CDR1 SGHAT and CDR2 FQDESV come from the germline V gene (reference sequence). The CDR3 is 15 residues long. This CDR3 reads CASSGEGGDVDGYTF. In DNA form, the CDR3 reads TGTGCCAGCAGCGGCGAGGGGGGGGATGTCGATGGCTACACCTTC.

The chain carries TRBV18 and TRBJ1-2, with D hard to call. From germline, CDR1 is KGHSH and CDR2 LQKENI. CDR3 length equals 11 residues. V was clipped by 3 bases and J by 8 bases, with 7 bases between them. In DNA form, the CDR3 reads TGTGCCAGCTCACCCGACTGGGGCTACACCTTC. Its protein is CASSPDWGYTF.

V is TRBV18 and J is TRBJ2-3; 12 bases are shared with TRBD2. Germline values: CDR1 KGHSH, CDR2 LQKENI. Trimming at V came to 0 bases and at J to 0 bases, leaving 10 bases not matched to a gene. The CDR3 length is 20 residues. This chain's CDR3 is CASSPPYATSGGLSTDTQYF. The DNA of the CDR3 is TGTGCCAGCTCACCACCCTATGCGACTAGCGGGGGCCTTAGCACAGATACGCAGTATTTT.

CDR3 bases: TGTGCCAGCAGTTTGCTCAGGGGAGCTAGGGACGAGCAGTACTTC. Protein: CASSLLRGARDEQYF. The chain combines TRBV27 with TRBJ2-7; TRBD1 might be the D (6 bases). Looked up from germline, CDR1 is MNHEY and CDR2 is SMNVEV (reference sequence). V lost 3 bases and J lost 5, with 17 bases in between. This CDR3 contains 15 residues.

The chain has TRBV27 and TRBJ1-3; tentatively, D is TRBD1 (5 bases). This CDR3 contains 15 residues. The germline gives CDR1 MNHEY, CDR2 SMNVEV (reference sequence). Trimming removed 5 bases at V and 0 bases at J, with 11 bases between. The CDR3 spells CASSADRSSGNTIYF. CDR3 DNA: TGTGCCAGCAGTGCCGACAGAAGCTCTGGAAACACCATATATTTT.

This clone was recorded a few times. The chain couples TRBV20-1 to TRBJ1-1; 9 nucleotides line up with TRBD1. The CDR3 is 11 residues long. Losses at the gene ends were 5 bases for V and 7 bases for J; bases not matched to a gene: 2. Germline assignment: CDR1 DFQATT and CDR2 SNEGSKA (reference sequence). CDR3 loop: CSAGTGHEAFF. The CDR3 DNA reads TGCAGTGCTGGGACAGGGCATGAAGCTTTCTTT.

This clone showed up just a few times. This chain links TRBV9 with TRBJ2-7; 11 bases line up with TRBD2. Per the germline V gene, CDR1 is SGDLS and CDR2 is YYNGEE. V trimming: 7 bases; J trimming: 5 bases; junction bases outside the gene matches: 8. The CDR3 is 14 residues long. The CDR3 is CASGGPTSGDEQYF. CDR3 bases: TGTGCCAGCGGAGGCCCGACTAGCGGGGACGAGCAGTACTTC.

This CDR3 reads CASSVGTGGSQETQYF. CDR3 DNA sequence: TGTGCCAGCAGCGTCGGGACAGGGGGCAGCCAAGAGACCCAGTACTTC. The chain joins TRBV9 to TRBJ2-5; 12 bases map to TRBD1. After removal of 2 bases from V and 1 base from J, the junction contained 3 bases not matched to a gene. The CDR3 extends over 16 amino acids. The germline CDR1 and CDR2 sequences are SGDLS and YYNGEE.

J is TRBJ2-3 and V is TRBV7-2; D uncertain. The CDR3 loop spans 12 amino acids. Germline CDR1 and CDR2: SGHTA and FQGNSA. V shed 5 bases and J shed 2 bases, with 5 bases lying between them. The CDR3 DNA is TGTGCCAGCAGCCCCACCACAGATACGCAGTATTTT. This translates into CASSPTTDTQYF.

V and J are TRBV18 and TRBJ1-4; 7 nucleotides agree with TRBD1. The V and J ends lost 6 bases and 8 bases, in that order; junction bases with no gene match: 12. The V gene's germline CDR1 is KGHSH and CDR2 LQKENI. The length of the CDR3 is 15 residues. The chain's CDR3 is CASSQHRDSREKLFF. The CDR3 DNA reads TGTGCCAGCTCTCAACACCGGGACAGTCGAGAAAAACTGTTTTTT. The full variable domain, rest sourced from reference TRBV18 and TRBJ1-4, is NAGVMQNPRHLVRRRGQEARLRCSPMKGHSHVYWYRQLPEEGLKFMVYLQKENIIDESGMPKERFSAEFPKEGPSILRIQQVVRGDSAAYFCASSQHRDSREKLFFGSGTQLSVL.

The V and J genes are TRBV5-1 and TRBJ2-5, with D uncertain. In germline, CDR1 is SGHRS, CDR2 YFSETQ. Deletions cut 4 bases from V and 0 bases from J, with 4 bases between. This CDR3 comprises 12 residues. The CDR3 nucleotides read TGCGCCAGCAGCCCGGACCAAGAGACCCAGTACTTC. It translates to CASSPDQETQYF.

The CDR3 DNA reads as TGTGCCAGCAGCGTAGAGCCGGGGACAGGGGGCTTTGGCTACACCTTC. Protein product: CASSVEPGTGGFGYTF. The V call is TRBV9, the J call TRBJ1-2; 12 bases match TRBD1. CDR3 length equals 16 residues. The germline V gene encodes CDR1 SGDLS and CDR2 YYNGEE. With 0 bases clipped from V and 7 bases from J, the junction kept 7 bases outside the gene matches.

This clone has only a few counts. This chain uses TRBV19 with TRBJ1-2, with D maybe TRBD1 (5 bases). The CDR3 covers 13 residues. Trimming removed 6 bases at V and 0 bases at J, with 8 bases between. Germline loops: CDR1 LNHDA, CDR2 SQIVND (reference sequence). The CDR3 region has the DNA TGTGCCAGTAGGACACAGGCTAACTATGGCTACACCTTC. It encodes CASRTQANYGYTF.

This clone was observed once. V gene TRBV19 combines with J gene TRBJ1-2; 7 nucleotides match TRBD1. This CDR3 is built from 12 residues. V was clipped by 7 bases and J by 7 bases; unmatched bases: 6. Germline CDR1 is LNHDA and CDR2 is SQIVND (reference sequence). The CDR3 nucleotides read TGTGCCAGTAATTACAGGGGTTCTGGCTACACCTTC. Amino acid sequence: CASNYRGSGYTF.

This chain connects TRBV5-6 to TRBJ1-1; no firm D call. This CDR3 spans 16 amino acids. Germline lookup yields CDR1 SGHDT and CDR2 YYEEEE. Trimming took off 4 bases at V and 2 bases at J, with 18 bases between the two ends. The CDR3 sequence is CASSRIDLTTNTEAFF. The CDR3 DNA follows: TGTGCCAGCAGCCGAATTGACTTAACGACAAACACTGAAGCTTTCTTT.

This clone was found once. The V and J genes are TRBV6-6 and TRBJ1-2; D possibly corresponds to TRBD1 (5 bases). Trimming stripped 5 bases from V and 4 bases from J, with 14 bases between. Germline CDR1 is MNHNY and CDR2 is SVGAGI (reference sequence). This CDR3 comprises 14 residues. Here the CDR3 reads CASSALTDIYGYTF. The CDR3 nucleotides are TGTGCCAGCAGTGCCTTAACGGACATCTATGGCTACACCTTC.

The chain combines TRBV27 with TRBJ2-3; D is possibly TRBD1 or TRBD2 (5 bases each). Germline CDR1 reads MNHEY; CDR2 reads SMNVEV (reference sequence). V was clipped by 1 base and J by 7 bases, with 15 bases between them. CDR3 length: 15 amino acids. This CDR3 reads CASSLYGDLINTQYF. The DNA of the CDR3 is TGTGCCAGCAGTTTATACGGGGACCTTATAAATACGCAGTATTTT.

The chain has TRBV6-1 and TRBJ2-7, with D possibly TRBD1 on 5 matching bases. V gave up 7 bases and J gave up 1 base, with 14 bases separating them. Germline lookup yields CDR1 MNHNS and CDR2 SASEGT. The CDR3 length is 14 residues. CDR3 in amino acids: CASKGAGSSYEQYF. CDR3 DNA: TGTGCCAGCAAAGGGGCAGGTTCTTCCTACGAGCAGTACTTC.